These 21 T cell receptor beta chains were all obtained from the same sample, sequenced in a study of blood T cell dynamics during melanoma immunotherapy. Sample time point: pre-treatment baseline. Data came from immunoSEQ multiplex PCR; TCRdb stores just in-frame clones and leaves some out. The sample data list approximately 48 clones. The sequenced sample was cell-free DNA from blood, obtained from a patient treated with checkpoint blockade. These receptors originate from a human donor with melanoma. Some clones in this sample may be carry-over from other donors' samples.

This chain uses TRBV29-1 with TRBJ1-2; a possible D gene is TRBD1 (6 bases). Germline V gives CDR1 SQVTM, CDR2 ANQGSEA. Trimming took off 4 bases at V and 4 bases at J, with 16 bases between the two ends. This CDR3 region has 14 residues. The CDR3 here is CSVVQGERIYGYTF. As DNA, the CDR3 is TGCAGCGTTGTACAGGGAGAACGTATCTATGGCTACACCTTC.

The chain is built from TRBV7-2 and TRBJ1-4; D is ambiguous. Trimming cost V 3 bases and J 3 bases, with 8 bases left between them. The CDR3 is 14 residues long. The germline CDR1 and CDR2 sequences are SGHTA and FQGNSA. The CDR3 DNA reads TGTGCCAGCAGCTTCGGGATCGCTAATGAAAAACTGTTTTTT. Amino acids: CASSFGIANEKLFF. Complete variable domain (other parts from reference TRBV7-2 and TRBJ1-4): GAGVSQSPSNKVTEKGKDVELRCDPISGHTALYWYRQSLGQGLEFLIYFQGNSAPDKSGLPSDRFSAERTGGSVSTLTIQRTQQEDSAVYLCASSFGIANEKLFFGSGTQLSVL.

The chain combines TRBV27 with TRBJ2-5; D is uncertain. The J call may be faulty, since TRBJ2-7 better matches the DNA end. Germline CDR1 and CDR2: MNHEY and SMNVEV (reference sequence). This CDR3 is built from 15 residues. The CDR3 is CASRGYKDRPYEQYF. The CDR3 bases are TGTGCCAGCAGGGGCTACAAGGATAGGCCCTACGAGCAGTACTTC.

The chain carries TRBV29-1 and TRBJ2-5; D is ambiguous. Germline V gene data show CDR1 as SQVTM and CDR2 as ANQGSEA. This CDR3 contains 12 residues. The germline V and J ends were trimmed by 6 bases and 0 bases, with 8 bases remaining between them. In DNA, the CDR3 is TGCAGCGTCCGACTTAACCAAGAGACCCAGTACTTC. This translates into CSVRLNQETQYF.

The V and J genes are TRBV6-5 and TRBJ1-1, with unresolved D. V was cut by 4 bases and J by 5 bases, with 11 bases left in between. Germline-derived CDR1 and CDR2 are MNHEY and SVGAGI. The CDR3 totals 13 residues. The CDR3 DNA is TGTGCCAGCAGTTGGAGTGGGGAGACTGAAGCTTTCTTT. It encodes CASSWSGETEAFF.

V is TRBV19 and J is TRBJ2-7; TRBD1 matches 8 bases. Germline V gene sequence: CDR1 LNHDA, CDR2 SQIVND (reference sequence). With 6 bases clipped from V and 0 bases from J, the junction kept 4 bases outside the gene matches. The CDR3 is made up of 14 amino acids. In nucleotides, the CDR3 is TGTGCCAGTAGCAACAGGGGGGCCTCCTACGAGCAGTACTTC. This codes for CASSNRGASYEQYF.

A few counts support this clone. The gene calls are TRBV9 and TRBJ1-1; D is undetermined. CDR1 SGDLS and CDR2 YYNGEE come from the germline V gene. V shed 3 bases and J shed 4 bases, with 10 bases lying between them. The CDR3 extends over 13 amino acids. CDR3 protein: CASSEYWGTEAFF. The CDR3 nucleotides are TGTGCCAGCAGCGAGTATTGGGGCACTGAAGCTTTCTTT.

The chain is built from TRBV27 and TRBJ2-2; D uncertain. The CDR3 sequence is 18 residues long. V lost 1 base, J lost 0 bases, and 15 bases lay in between. Germline CDR1 reads MNHEY; CDR2 reads SMNVEV (reference sequence). Here the CDR3 DNA reads TGTGCCAGCAGTTTATTTCCTACGACGCGGCCGAACACCGGGGAGCTGTTTTTT. It encodes CASSLFPTTRPNTGELFF.

The chain combines TRBV6-1 with TRBJ2-5; 10 nucleotides match TRBD1. The V segment lost 6 bases and the J segment 5 bases; nucleotides outside the gene matches: 3. Germline CDR1 MNHNS, CDR2 SASEGT. The length of the CDR3 is 13 residues. CDR3 in amino acids: CASRTGGGETQYF. The CDR3 nucleotides are TGTGCCAGCAGGACAGGGGGCGGTGAGACCCAGTACTTC.

The V and J genes are TRBV7-9 and TRBJ2-7; D gene unclear. The CDR3 is made up of 14 amino acids. Germline-derived CDR1 and CDR2 are SEHNR and FQNEAQ (reference sequence). V was trimmed by 0 bases and J by 1 base, leaving 7 bases between them. CDR3: CASSLASGSYEQYF. Here the CDR3 DNA reads TGTGCCAGCAGCTTAGCTTCGGGTTCCTACGAGCAGTACTTC.

J is TRBJ1-1 and V is TRBV5-5; D uncertain. V shed 2 bases and J shed 4 bases, with 9 bases lying between them. Germline V gene lookup returns CDR1 SGHKS and CDR2 YYEKEE (reference sequence). The CDR3 is made up of 13 amino acids. In DNA form, the CDR3 reads TGTGCCAGCAGCTTAAATGAGCCCACTGAAGCTTTCTTT. Amino acids: CASSLNEPTEAFF.

The chain combines TRBV29-1 with TRBJ1-2, with 9 bases matching TRBD1. The CDR3 extends over 14 amino acids. Germline lookup yields CDR1 SQVTM and CDR2 ANQGSEA. V gave up 4 bases and J gave up 7 bases; unmatched junction bases: 10. DNA of the CDR3: TGCAGCGTTGCTACAGGGGGCGCGAGGGGTGGCTACACCTTC. Protein sequence: CSVATGGARGGYTF.

The chain links TRBV27 to TRBJ2-7; D gene uncertain. CDR1 is MNHEY, CDR2 SMNVEV, per germline (reference sequence). CDR3 size: 15 residues. V dropped 6 bases and J dropped 2 bases, with 17 bases sitting between them. The CDR3 DNA is TGTGCCAGCAGGGGCTACAAGGATAGGCCCTACGAGCAGTACTTC. It encodes CASRGYKDRPYEQYF.

The chain uses TRBV28 and TRBJ2-7, with 13 bases aligning to TRBD2. The germline V gene has CDR1 MDHEN and CDR2 SYDVKM. Trimming took 6 bases from V and 7 from J; bases not matched to a gene: 6. The CDR3 is 14 amino acids. The CDR3, as DNA: TGTGCCAGCAGCCGGACTAGCGGGGGCGGTGAGCAGTACTTC. Amino acid sequence: CASSRTSGGGEQYF.

The rearrangement uses TRBV1 and TRBJ2-6; the D call in the table, TRBD1, was not verified against the DNA. TRBV1 is deemed a pseudogene. The CDR3 covers 15 residues. CDR3 bases: TGCACCAGCAGTCATGCACAAAGTCGGGCCAACGTCCTGACTTTC. It is translated as CTSSHAQSRANVLTF.

This chain joins TRBV19 and TRBJ2-3, with 15 bases lining up with TRBD2. This CDR3 comprises 17 residues. The germline V gene encodes CDR1 LNHDA and CDR2 SQIVND (reference sequence). V was pared by 4 bases and J by 5 bases, with 7 bases of the junction left unmatched. The CDR3 here is CASSTRTSGGARDTQYF. The CDR3 DNA is TGTGCCAGTAGTACTCGGACTAGCGGGGGGGCAAGAGATACGCAGTATTTT. Full variable domain (outside the CDR3, taken from reference TRBV19 and TRBJ2-3): DGGITQSPKYLFRKEGQNVTLSCEQNLNHDAMYWYRQDPGQGLRLIYYSQIVNDFQKGDIAEGYSVSREKKESFPLTVTSAQKNPTAFYLCASSTRTSGGARDTQYFGPGTRLTVL.

This clone has just one count. J is TRBJ1-1 and V is TRBV10-3; D gene ambiguous. Germline CDR1 is ENHRY and CDR2 is SYGVKD. The germline V and J ends were trimmed by 0 bases and 5 bases, with 10 bases remaining between them. This CDR3 is built from 14 residues. The CDR3 DNA is TGTGCCATCAGTGAGTCGAGGGAAGGGACTGAAGCTTTCTTT. The encoded protein is CAISESREGTEAFF.

This chain links TRBV7-6 with TRBJ1-1, with 7 bases that match TRBD1. The CDR3 covers 16 residues. Germline-derived CDR1 and CDR2 are SGHVS and FNYEAQ. Unmatched junction bases numbered 9, after V lost 2 bases and J lost 3 bases. The CDR3 loop is CASSLMSGGFYTEAFF. The CDR3 DNA is TGTGCCAGCAGCTTAATGTCAGGGGGGTTTTACACTGAAGCTTTCTTT.

This clone was counted a single time. The rearrangement uses TRBV14 and TRBJ2-1; the D gene is possibly TRBD2 (7 bases). Trimming shortened V by 3 bases and J by 0 bases, and 9 bases separated the two germline ends. The CDR3 is made up of 15 amino acids. The germline CDR1 and CDR2 sequences are SGHDN and FVKESK. The CDR3 here is CASSQRGPSYNEQFF. The CDR3 nucleotides read TGTGCCAGCAGCCAGCGGGGGCCCTCCTACAATGAGCAGTTCTTC.

The rearrangement joins TRBV5-5 to TRBJ1-3; tentative D call: TRBD1 (5 bases). V gave up 2 bases and J gave up 8 bases, with 8 bases separating them. The CDR3 has 12 residues. Germline-derived CDR1 and CDR2 are SGHKS and YYEKEE (reference sequence). In DNA form, the CDR3 reads TGTGCCAGCAGCTTTGACAGACACACCATATATTTT. This sequence encodes CASSFDRHTIYF.

V usage is TRBV6-1 and J usage is TRBJ2-6, with no clear D. Germline V CDR1 and CDR2: MNHNS, SASEGT. V was trimmed by 4 bases and J by 5 bases, leaving 15 bases between them. CDR3 size: 16 residues. CDR3: CASSVDAQSRANVLTF. The CDR3 bases are TGTGCCAGCAGTGTGGATGCACAAAGTCGGGCCAACGTCCTGACTTTC.